This T cell receptor beta chain was sequenced during a study of T cells in Graves' hyperthyroidism and ophthalmopathy. The overall study: Initial diagnosis, before any treatment, was when peripheral blood was collected. The study, taken as a whole, reports: From stable hyperthyroidism, ophthalmopathy was separated by a 13 V-J model.

Amplification targeted TCR beta CDR3 regions from RNA transcripts. First-round RT-PCR targeting the TCR CDR3 was performed with the HTBI primer set. TCRdb reprocessed the multiplex PCR reads with MiXCR, giving one entry per CDR3 protein. The table records around 500,000 distinct CDR3 sequences, roughly 16% of them present only once. Enrolled ophthalmopathy patients presented with a Clinical Activity Score of at least 3, a NOSPECS grade of at least 4, and disease duration under 3 months. Each diagnosis drew on symptoms, thyroxine, TRAb, thyroid ultrasound and orbital computed tomography findings. From germline, CDR1 is MNHEY and CDR2 SMNVEV (reference sequence). V lost 6 bases, J lost 8 bases, and 16 bases lay in between. The CDR3 is made up of 13 amino acids. This clonotype was seen at least ten times. Its antigen is not identified.

The sample was blood. The chain links TRBV27 to TRBJ1-2; TRBD1 is a possible D gene (6 bases). The clonotype was recovered from a woman in her thirties with Graves' ophthalmopathy. The CDR3 region has the DNA TGTGCCAGCAGATACGAACAGGGTCTCGGCTACACCTTC. It codes for CASRYEQGLGYTF.